These 32 T cell receptor beta chains were sequenced from one sample in a study of cytomegalovirus exposure and HLA in healthy donors. Primers: 60 Vbeta forward and 13 Jbeta reverse. The data were produced by immunoSEQ multiplex PCR, yet TCRdb's version contains in-frame clones alone and is incomplete. This sample has just under 95,000 clones; about 84% occur once, and the top ten carry roughly 1.1%. Sequencing was carried out using PBMCs. The receptors were gathered from a girl aged 2 to 9 in good health and CMV-seropositive.

The chain is built from TRBV30 and TRBJ2-3; 7 nucleotides line up with TRBD2. The V segment lost 0 bases and the J segment 0 bases; nucleotides outside the gene matches: 0. From germline, CDR1 is GTSNPN and CDR2 SVGIG (reference sequence). The CDR3 runs to 14 residues. As DNA, the CDR3 is TGTGCCTGGAGTGTTAGCGGGAGCACAGATACGCAGTATTTT. Translating gives CAWSVSGSTDTQYF.

The rearrangement links TRBV18 to TRBJ2-3, with TRBD1 as a possible D gene (6 bases). CDR3 length: 14 amino acids. CDR1 and CDR2 from the germline V gene are KGHSH and LQKENI. V dropped 3 bases and J dropped 0 bases, with 7 bases sitting between them. CDR3 residues: CASSPDRSTDTQYF. Here the CDR3 DNA reads TGTGCCAGCTCACCCGACAGGAGCACAGATACGCAGTATTTT.

The rearrangement links TRBV2 to TRBJ2-5; the match to TRBD2 covers 7 bases. The CDR3 length is 12 residues. In germline, CDR1 is SNHLY, CDR2 FYNNEI. With V trimmed by 8 bases and J by 1 base, 1 base remained unmatched. In nucleotides, the CDR3 is TGTGCCAGCGGGGGGGTCCAAGAGACCCAGTACTTC. Protein: CASGGVQETQYF. Looking up the rest from reference TRBV2 and TRBJ2-5 gives the full variable domain: EPEVTQTPSHQVTQMGQEVILRCVPISNHLYFYWYRQILGQKVEFLVSFYNNEISEKSEIFDDQFSVERPDGSNFTLKIRSTKLEDSAMYFCASGGVQETQYFGPGTRLLVL.

This clone was counted a single time. The chain carries TRBV5-1 and TRBJ2-3; 7 nucleotides agree with TRBD2. The V gene's germline CDR1 is SGHRS and CDR2 YFSETQ. Losses at the gene ends were 5 bases for V and 6 bases for J; bases not matched to a gene: 9. The CDR3 is 14 amino acids. The CDR3 DNA sequence: TGCGCCAGCAGATGGAGACTAGCAGCGGATACGCAGTATTTT. Encoded protein: CASRWRLAADTQYF. Supplemented by reference TRBV5-1 and TRBJ2-3, the full variable domain reads KAGVTQTPRYLIKTRGQQVTLSCSPISGHRSVSWYQQTPGQGLQFLFEYFSETQRNKGNFPGRFSGRQFSNSRSEMNVSTLELGDSALYLCASRWRLAADTQYFGPGTRLTVL.

V is TRBV18 and J is TRBJ2-1; tentatively, D is TRBD1 (6 bases). The ends were cut back, 2 bases at V and 9 bases at J, with 17 bases in the middle. Germline values: CDR1 KGHSH, CDR2 LQKENI. This CDR3 spans 15 amino acids. Here the CDR3 reads CASSPSWGQGGEQFF. CDR3 sequence (DNA): TGTGCCAGCTCACCAAGTTGGGGCCAAGGGGGTGAGCAGTTCTTC. Supplemented by reference TRBV18 and TRBJ2-1, the full variable domain reads NAGVMQNPRHLVRRRGQEARLRCSPMKGHSHVYWYRQLPEEGLKFMVYLQKENIIDESGMPKERFSAEFPKEGPSILRIQQVVRGDSAAYFCASSPSWGQGGEQFFGPGTRLTVL.

V usage is TRBV4-1 and J usage is TRBJ2-5, with no clear D. Trimming left V 0 bases short and J 5 bases short, with 4 bases between. The CDR3 is 12 amino acids. The germline gives CDR1 MGHRA, CDR2 YSYEKL. CDR3 amino acids: CASSQDRETQYF. The DNA of the CDR3 is TGCGCCAGCAGCCAAGATCGGGAGACCCAGTACTTC.

The CDR3 nucleotides are TGTGCCAGCAGCTTAGAGTACAGGAACACTGAAGCTTTCTTT. Its protein product is CASSLEYRNTEAFF. The chain couples TRBV7-8 to TRBJ1-1; unclear D gene. Germline values: CDR1 SGHVS, CDR2 FQNEAQ. Trimming pared 1 base from V and 1 base from J, leaving 7 bases between. The CDR3 extends over 14 amino acids.

This clone was counted a single time. The V and J genes are TRBV15 and TRBJ2-4, with a possible D match to TRBD1 (6 bases). The CDR3 sequence is 20 residues long. Between the trimmed V and J ends, which lost 4 bases and 2 bases, there was a span of 27 bases. In germline, CDR1 is LNHNV, CDR2 YYDKDF (reference sequence). In nucleotides, the CDR3 is TGTGCCACCAGCATGACCCAAAGATTAGACAGGAGAGGACCCAAAAACATTCAGTACTTC. Residues: CATSMTQRLDRRGPKNIQYF. The variable domain in full, with the rest retrieved from reference TRBV15 and TRBJ2-4, is DAMVIQNPRYQVTQFGKPVTLSCSQTLNHNVMYWYQQKSSQAPKLLFHYYDKDFNNEADTPDNFQSRRPNTSFCFLDIRSPGLGDTAMYLCATSMTQRLDRRGPKNIQYFGAGTRLSVL.

The V call is TRBV28, the J call TRBJ2-3; TRBD2 might be the D (5 bases). The germline V and J ends were trimmed by 2 bases and 5 bases, with 11 bases remaining between them. In germline, CDR1 is MDHEN, CDR2 SYDVKM. The CDR3 has 14 amino acids. The CDR3 sequence is CASSLAGGVDTQYF. As DNA, the CDR3 is TGTGCCAGCAGTTTAGCGGGTGGGGTAGATACGCAGTATTTT.

V gene TRBV5-1 combines with J gene TRBJ2-7; 10 bases are a match to TRBD2. CDR1 SGHRS and CDR2 YFSETQ come from the germline V gene. The trim removed 6 bases at V and 2 bases at J, leaving 17 bases unmatched. The CDR3 extends over 18 amino acids. In nucleotides, the CDR3 is TGCGCCAGCACCCATCGGGGCAGTAAAACTAGCGGGACCTACGAGCAGTACTTC. Encoded protein: CASTHRGSKTSGTYEQYF.

This sequence joins TRBV6-5 and TRBJ2-2; D is ambiguous. Germline CDR1 and CDR2: MNHEY and SVGAGI. The CDR3 sequence is 13 residues long. V was trimmed by 2 bases and J by 9 bases, leaving 10 bases between them. The CDR3 region is CASSYVLDRELFF. In DNA form, the CDR3 reads TGTGCCAGCAGTTACGTATTAGATCGGGAGCTGTTTTTT.

V is TRBV2 and J is TRBJ2-3; 7 bases are shared with TRBD2. V lost 7 bases to trimming and J lost 5 bases; unmatched junction nucleotides: 9. The CDR3 extends over 14 amino acids. Germline lookup yields CDR1 SNHLY and CDR2 FYNNEI. The CDR3 is CASTRRGGKDTQYF. The CDR3 nucleotides are TGTGCCAGCACCAGAAGGGGAGGGAAAGATACGCAGTATTTT.

This chain uses TRBV6-5 with TRBJ1-4; perhaps TRBD1 as D (5 bases). The germline V gene has CDR1 MNHEY and CDR2 SVGAGI. Trimming cost V 2 bases and J 7 bases, with 17 bases left between them. The CDR3 runs to 16 residues. The CDR3 protein is CASSYSPTGGSEKLFF. In DNA, the CDR3 is TGTGCCAGCAGTTACAGTCCGACGGGGGGGAGTGAAAAACTGTTTTTT.

The J gene is TRBJ2-1, the V gene TRBV7-8; possible D gene TRBD1, 6 bases. V was pared by 5 bases and J by 11 bases, with 19 bases between. This CDR3 region has 14 residues. Germline V gene data show CDR1 as SGHVS and CDR2 as FQNEAQ. This CDR3 is CASSRRDNQIKQFF. The CDR3 nucleotides are TGTGCCAGCAGCAGACGGGACAACCAAATAAAGCAGTTCTTC.

The gene calls are TRBV9 and TRBJ2-2; no clear D gene. The germline gives CDR1 SGDLS, CDR2 YYNGEE. The V end was cut by 0 bases, the J end by 6 bases, with 12 bases between. The CDR3 is 15 residues long. The chain's CDR3 is CASSVGNIAAGELFF. CDR3 DNA: TGTGCCAGCAGCGTAGGAAACATTGCAGCCGGGGAGCTGTTTTTT.

This rearrangement joins TRBV4-3 to TRBJ2-7, with 9 bases identical to TRBD2. Trimming took 0 bases from V and 2 from J; bases not matched to a gene: 5. CDR1 is LGHNA and CDR2 is YSLEER in the germline V gene. The CDR3 is 16 residues long. The CDR3 region is CASSQDTRGRAYEQYF. CDR3 coding DNA: TGCGCCAGCAGCCAAGATACCCGCGGGAGGGCCTACGAGCAGTACTTC.

This rearrangement joins TRBV6-4 to TRBJ2-2, with TRBD1 as a possible D gene (5 bases). Germline values: CDR1 MRHNA, CDR2 SNTAGT. The CDR3 runs 14 residues. With 2 bases removed from V and 1 base from J, the gap between germline ends came to 5 bases. CDR3 DNA: TGTGCCAGCAGTGACGGACAGAACACCGGGGAGCTGTTTTTT. Its protein is CASSDGQNTGELFF.

CDR3 sequence (DNA): TGTGCCAGCATGCCAGGGGTTGACACTGAAGCTTTCTTT. It is translated as CASMPGVDTEAFF. J is TRBJ1-1 and V is TRBV28; D is possibly TRBD1 (6 bases). This CDR3 contains 13 residues. The V end was cut by 7 bases, the J end by 3 bases, with 12 bases between. CDR1 and CDR2 from the germline V gene are MDHEN and SYDVKM.

The chain couples TRBV27 to TRBJ1-1, with D maybe TRBD1 (6 bases). The V end lost 3 bases, the J end lost 8 bases, and 16 bases lay between the germline ends. CDR1 is MNHEY, CDR2 SMNVEV, per germline (reference sequence). The CDR3 is 14 amino acids. The CDR3 region has the DNA TGTGCCAGCAGTTTCCTCCCCGGGACACCGGAAGCTTTCTTT. It translates to CASSFLPGTPEAFF.

This clone was seen once. The CDR3 sequence is CAWNITTSGRYEQYF. CDR3 DNA sequence: TGTGCCTGGAACATTACGACTAGCGGGAGATACGAGCAGTACTTC. The rearrangement uses TRBV30 and TRBJ2-7, with 12 bases fitting TRBD2. This CDR3 contains 15 residues. The V segment lost 4 bases and the J segment 4 bases; nucleotides outside the gene matches: 8. CDR1 GTSNPN and CDR2 SVGIG come from the germline V gene (reference sequence).

This clone occurred a few times. The chain couples TRBV30 to TRBJ1-4; D is ambiguous. The CDR3 is made up of 15 amino acids. Trimming cost V 3 bases and J 0 bases, with 11 bases left between them. CDR1 and CDR2 (germline): GTSNPN, SVGIG (reference sequence). CDR3 sequence (DNA): TGTGCCTGGAGGGGCCGACCTGCAACTAATGAAAAACTGTTTTTT. The encoded protein is CAWRGRPATNEKLFF.

The chain employs TRBV6-1 and TRBJ1-1; D gene unclear. V gave up 10 bases and J gave up 10 bases, with 19 bases separating them. The CDR3 is 12 residues long. Germline CDR1 reads MNHNS; CDR2 reads SASEGT. The chain's CDR3 is CATKGLLLGAFF. In DNA form, the CDR3 reads TGTGCCACCAAAGGACTTCTACTGGGAGCTTTCTTT.

The V and J genes are TRBV6-1 and TRBJ1-1; no clear D. CDR3 size: 14 residues. With 0 bases removed from V and 4 bases from J, the gap between germline ends came to 9 bases. Per germline, CDR1 MNHNS and CDR2 SASEGT. The CDR3 DNA is TGTGCCAGCAGTGAAGCCCGACGGGTCACTGAAGCTTTCTTT. Translated: CASSEARRVTEAFF.

This clone was seen just once. The rearrangement joins TRBV7-9 to TRBJ2-7; 9 bases line up with TRBD1. The CDR3 is 15 amino acids. With V trimmed by 5 bases and J by 1 base, 6 bases remained unmatched. Germline values: CDR1 SEHNR, CDR2 FQNEAQ (reference sequence). Here the CDR3 DNA reads TGTGCCAGCAGCGTTCCGGGACAGGGATCCTACGAGCAGTACTTC. Translating gives CASSVPGQGSYEQYF. Variable domain in full (rest from reference TRBV7-9 and TRBJ2-7): DTGVSQNPRHKITKRGQNVTFRCDPISEHNRLYWYRQTLGQGPEFLTYFQNEAQLEKSRLLSDRFSAERPKGSFSTLEIQRTEQGDSAMYLCASSVPGQGSYEQYFGPGTRLTVT.

This chain connects TRBV16 to TRBJ1-5; 9 bases match TRBD1. The CDR3 sequence is 19 residues long. J lost 0 bases, V lost 4 bases, and 13 bases had no gene match. Germline V lookup: CDR1 KGHSY, CDR2 FQNENV. CDR3 protein: CASSRSGQGVGYSNQPQHF. As DNA, the CDR3 is TGTGCCAGCAGCCGTTCGGGACAGGGAGTGGGGTATAGCAATCAGCCCCAGCATTTT.

Details on this clone: Mismatch with germline at one junction end may stem from a read error. This rearrangement joins TRBV18 to TRBJ2-1, with TRBD2 identical over 13 bases. In germline, CDR1 is KGHSH, CDR2 LQKENI. The CDR3 spans 15 residues. In DNA, the CDR3 is TGCGCCAGCTCACACGGACTAGCGGGGGTCAATGAGCAGTTCTTC. It is translated as CASSHGLAGVNEQFF.

This chain links TRBV28 with TRBJ1-3, with 7 bases fitting TRBD1. The CDR3 runs 16 residues. Germline values: CDR1 MDHEN, CDR2 SYDVKM. Trimming took 5 bases from V and 2 from J; bases not matched to a gene: 9. For the CDR3, the DNA is TGTGCCAGCAGTAGGTCCCTGACAGGGCCTGGAAACACCATATATTTT. It codes for CASSRSLTGPGNTIYF.

The CDR3, as DNA: TGTGCCACCAGCAGTTCCGGGACAGACTCCCTCTACAATGAGCAGTTCTTC. Its protein product is CATSSSGTDSLYNEQFF. V is TRBV15 and J is TRBJ2-1; TRBD1 matches at 7 bases. V shed 3 bases and J 3 bases; nucleotides not matched to a gene: 11. CDR1 and CDR2 (germline): LNHNV, YYDKDF (reference sequence). The CDR3 totals 17 residues.

The chain recombines TRBV13 with TRBJ1-1, with 8 bases that match TRBD1. Germline V CDR1 and CDR2: PRHDT, FYEKMQ (reference sequence). The CDR3 spans 14 residues. V was clipped by 0 bases and J by 11 bases; unmatched bases: 8. This CDR3 reads CASSLGQGAYSAFF. CDR3 nucleotide sequence: TGTGCCAGCAGCTTAGGGCAGGGGGCTTATTCCGCTTTCTTT.

The rearrangement links TRBV6-5 to TRBJ2-7; a weak D match, TRBD1 (6 bases). Germline V gives CDR1 MNHEY, CDR2 SVGAGI. The CDR3 covers 14 residues. Trimming took 4 bases from V and 0 from J, leaving 10 bases between them. The CDR3 nucleotides are TGTGCCAGCAGTTCCCGGGACAACTCCTACGAGCAGTACTTC. As protein: CASSSRDNSYEQYF.

The chain combines TRBV29-1 with TRBJ1-2; 10 bases are a match to TRBD1. The V gene's germline CDR1 is SQVTM and CDR2 ANQGSEA. CDR3 size: 11 residues. With V trimmed by 7 bases and J by 8 bases, 4 bases remained unmatched. CDR3 loop: CSAGTGVGYTF. The CDR3 DNA sequence: TGCAGCGCTGGGACAGGGGTCGGCTACACCTTC.

This chain links TRBV29-1 with TRBJ2-7; the match to TRBD2 covers 7 bases. The CDR3 spans 13 residues. Germline V CDR1 and CDR2: SQVTM, ANQGSEA. Trimming took 4 bases from V and 4 from J; bases not matched to a gene: 7. This CDR3 reads CSVVGGLSYEQYF. The CDR3 bases are TGCAGCGTTGTGGGGGGGTTAAGTTACGAGCAGTACTTC.